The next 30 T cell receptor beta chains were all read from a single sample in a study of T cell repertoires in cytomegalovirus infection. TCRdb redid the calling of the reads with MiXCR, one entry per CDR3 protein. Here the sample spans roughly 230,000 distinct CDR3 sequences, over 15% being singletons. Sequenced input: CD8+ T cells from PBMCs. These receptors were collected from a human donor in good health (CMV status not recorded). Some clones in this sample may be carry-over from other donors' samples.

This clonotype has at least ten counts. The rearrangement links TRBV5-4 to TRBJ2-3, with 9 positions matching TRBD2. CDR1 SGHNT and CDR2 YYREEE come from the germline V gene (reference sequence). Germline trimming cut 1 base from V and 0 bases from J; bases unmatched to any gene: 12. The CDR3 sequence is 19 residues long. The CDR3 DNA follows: TGTGCCAGCAGCTTGTATTTTCCTAGCGGGGACCCTAGCACAGATACGCAGTATTTT. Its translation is CASSLYFPSGDPSTDTQYF.

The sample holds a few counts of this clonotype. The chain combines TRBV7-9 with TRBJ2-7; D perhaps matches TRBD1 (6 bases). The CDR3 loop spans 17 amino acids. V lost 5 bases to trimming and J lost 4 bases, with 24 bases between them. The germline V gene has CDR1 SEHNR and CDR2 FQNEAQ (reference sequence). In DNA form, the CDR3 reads TGTGCCAGCAGCCTTCTCCCAGGACAGACTGATTATTACGAGCAGTACTTC. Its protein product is CASSLLPGQTDYYEQYF.

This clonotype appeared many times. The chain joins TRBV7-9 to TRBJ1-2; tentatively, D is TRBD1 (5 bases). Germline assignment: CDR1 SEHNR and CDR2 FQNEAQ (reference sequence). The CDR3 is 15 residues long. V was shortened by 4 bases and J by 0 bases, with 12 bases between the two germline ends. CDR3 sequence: CASSSGTESNYGYTF. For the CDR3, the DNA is TGTGCCAGCAGCTCAGGGACCGAATCTAACTATGGCTACACCTTC.

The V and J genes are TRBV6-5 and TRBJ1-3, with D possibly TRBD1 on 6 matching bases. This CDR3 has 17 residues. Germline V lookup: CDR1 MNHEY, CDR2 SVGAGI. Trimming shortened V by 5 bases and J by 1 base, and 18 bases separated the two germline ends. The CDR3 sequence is CASSRTAIPYSGNTIYF. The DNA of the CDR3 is TGTGCCAGCAGTCGGACAGCCATACCTTATTCTGGAAACACCATATATTTT.

The CDR3 sequence is CASTPAWGKYNEQFF. DNA of the CDR3: TGTGCCAGCACCCCCGCCTGGGGAAAATACAATGAGCAGTTCTTC. The chain is built from TRBV7-9 and TRBJ2-1, with D unclear. Germline values: CDR1 SEHNR, CDR2 FQNEAQ (reference sequence). V lost 7 bases, J lost 4 bases, and 17 bases lay in between. This CDR3 region has 15 residues.

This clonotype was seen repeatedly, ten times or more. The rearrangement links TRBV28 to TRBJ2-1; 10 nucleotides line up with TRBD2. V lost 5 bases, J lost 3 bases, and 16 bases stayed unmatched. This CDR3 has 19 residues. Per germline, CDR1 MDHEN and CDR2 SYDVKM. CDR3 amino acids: CASSQGAGGPRAYYNEQFF. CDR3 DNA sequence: TGTGCCAGCAGTCAAGGAGCGGGGGGGCCGCGAGCATACTACAATGAGCAGTTCTTC.

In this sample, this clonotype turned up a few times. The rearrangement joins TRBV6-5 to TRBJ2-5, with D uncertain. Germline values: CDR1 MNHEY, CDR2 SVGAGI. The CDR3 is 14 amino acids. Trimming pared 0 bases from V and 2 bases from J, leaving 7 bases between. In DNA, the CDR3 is TGTGCCAGCAGTTACTCGAGCAGGCAAGAGACCCAGTACTTC. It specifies CASSYSSRQETQYF.

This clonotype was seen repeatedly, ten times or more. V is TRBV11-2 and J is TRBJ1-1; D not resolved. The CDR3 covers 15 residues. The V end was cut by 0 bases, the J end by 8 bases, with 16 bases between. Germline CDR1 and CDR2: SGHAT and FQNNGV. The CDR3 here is CASSLDRAGGTEAFF. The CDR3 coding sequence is TGTGCCAGCAGCTTAGATCGGGCAGGCGGTACAGAAGCTTTCTTT.

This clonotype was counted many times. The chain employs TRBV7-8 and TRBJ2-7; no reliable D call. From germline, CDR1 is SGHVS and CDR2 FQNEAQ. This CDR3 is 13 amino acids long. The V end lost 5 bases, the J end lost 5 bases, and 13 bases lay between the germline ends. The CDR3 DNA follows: TGTGCCAGCAGCCTTAGACGTTTCGACGAGCAGTACTTC. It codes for CASSLRRFDEQYF.

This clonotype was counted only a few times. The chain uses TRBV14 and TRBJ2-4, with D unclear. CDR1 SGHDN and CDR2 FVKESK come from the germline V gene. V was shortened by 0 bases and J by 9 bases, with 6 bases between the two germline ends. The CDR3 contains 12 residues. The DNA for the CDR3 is TGTGCCAGCAGCCAAGATGCCCCCATTCAGTACTTC. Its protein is CASSQDAPIQYF.

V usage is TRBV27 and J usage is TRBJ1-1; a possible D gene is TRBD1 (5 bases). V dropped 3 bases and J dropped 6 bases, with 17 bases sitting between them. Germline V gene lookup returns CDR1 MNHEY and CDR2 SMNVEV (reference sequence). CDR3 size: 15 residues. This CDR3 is CASSLAGVVGPEAFF. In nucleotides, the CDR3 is TGTGCCAGCAGTTTGGCGGGCGTCGTGGGACCTGAAGCTTTCTTT.

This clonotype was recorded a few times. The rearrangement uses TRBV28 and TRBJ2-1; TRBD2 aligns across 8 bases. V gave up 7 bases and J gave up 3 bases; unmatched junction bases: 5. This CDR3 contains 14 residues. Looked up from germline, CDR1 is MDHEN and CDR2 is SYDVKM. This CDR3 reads CASTQGLDYNEQFF. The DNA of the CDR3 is TGTGCCAGCACACAGGGACTAGACTACAATGAGCAGTTCTTC.

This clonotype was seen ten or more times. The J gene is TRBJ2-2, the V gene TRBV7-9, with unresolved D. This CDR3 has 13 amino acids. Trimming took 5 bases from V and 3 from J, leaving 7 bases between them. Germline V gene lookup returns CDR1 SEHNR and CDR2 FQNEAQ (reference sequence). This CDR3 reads CASSRTDTGELFF. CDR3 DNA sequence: TGTGCCAGCAGCCGTACCGACACCGGGGAGCTGTTTTTT.

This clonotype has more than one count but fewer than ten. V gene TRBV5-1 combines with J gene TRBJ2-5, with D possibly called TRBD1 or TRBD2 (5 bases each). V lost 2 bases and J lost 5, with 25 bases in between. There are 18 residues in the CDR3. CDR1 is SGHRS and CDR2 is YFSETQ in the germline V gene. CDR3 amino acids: CASSLFTSRDHYGETQYF. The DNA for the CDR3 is TGCGCCAGCAGCTTATTTACGAGCCGGGACCACTACGGGGAGACCCAGTACTTC.

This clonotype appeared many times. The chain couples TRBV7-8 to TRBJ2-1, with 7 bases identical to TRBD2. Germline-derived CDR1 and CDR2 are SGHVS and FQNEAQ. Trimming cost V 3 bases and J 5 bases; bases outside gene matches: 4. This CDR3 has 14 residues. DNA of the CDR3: TGTGCCAGCAGCTTTTCCCTAGCGGACAATGAGCAGTTCTTC. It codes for CASSFSLADNEQFF.

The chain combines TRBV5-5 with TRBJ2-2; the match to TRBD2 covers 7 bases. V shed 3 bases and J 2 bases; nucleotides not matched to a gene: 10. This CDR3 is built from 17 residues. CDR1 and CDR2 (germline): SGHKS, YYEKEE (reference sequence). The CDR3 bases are TGTGCCAGCAGCTGGAGTAGCGGGCTTAGAAACACCGGGGAGCTGTTTTTT. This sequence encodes CASSWSSGLRNTGELFF.

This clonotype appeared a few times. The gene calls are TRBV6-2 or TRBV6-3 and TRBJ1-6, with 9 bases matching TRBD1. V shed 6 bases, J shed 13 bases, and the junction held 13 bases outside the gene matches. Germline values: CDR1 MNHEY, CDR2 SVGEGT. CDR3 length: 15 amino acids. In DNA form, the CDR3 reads TGTGCCAGCAGACCCGGGACAGGGCCAGGTGCTCCCCTCCACTTT. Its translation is CASRPGTGPGAPLHF.

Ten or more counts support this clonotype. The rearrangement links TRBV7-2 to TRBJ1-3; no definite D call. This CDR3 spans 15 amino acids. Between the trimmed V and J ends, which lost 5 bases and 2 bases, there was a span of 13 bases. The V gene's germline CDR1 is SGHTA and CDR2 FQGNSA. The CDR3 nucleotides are TGTGCCAGCAGCCTGCTGGACTATCCTGGAAACACCATATATTTT. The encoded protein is CASSLLDYPGNTIYF.

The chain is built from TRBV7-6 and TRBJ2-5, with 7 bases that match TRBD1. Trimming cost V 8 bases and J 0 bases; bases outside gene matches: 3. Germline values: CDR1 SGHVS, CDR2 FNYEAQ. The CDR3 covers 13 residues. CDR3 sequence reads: CASRDSYQETQYF. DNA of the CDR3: TGTGCCAGCCGGGACAGCTACCAAGAGACCCAGTACTTC.

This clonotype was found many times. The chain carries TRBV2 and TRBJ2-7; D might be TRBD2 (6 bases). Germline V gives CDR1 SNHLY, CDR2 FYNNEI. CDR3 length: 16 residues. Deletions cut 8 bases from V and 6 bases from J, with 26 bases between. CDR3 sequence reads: CASGGSGIPSVFEQYF. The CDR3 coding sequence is TGTGCCAGCGGGGGGTCCGGGATCCCCTCCGTCTTCGAGCAGTACTTC.

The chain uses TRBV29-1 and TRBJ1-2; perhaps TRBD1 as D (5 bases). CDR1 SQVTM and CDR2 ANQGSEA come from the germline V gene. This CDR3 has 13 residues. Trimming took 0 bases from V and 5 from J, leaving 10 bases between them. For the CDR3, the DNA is TGCAGCGTTGAAGACAGGGAGGGTTATGGCTACACCTTC. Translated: CSVEDREGYGYTF.

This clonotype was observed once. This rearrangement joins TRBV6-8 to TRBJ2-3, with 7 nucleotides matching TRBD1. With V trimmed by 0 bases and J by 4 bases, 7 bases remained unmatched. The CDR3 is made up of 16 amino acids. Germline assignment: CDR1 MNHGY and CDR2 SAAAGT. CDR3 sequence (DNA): TGTGCCAGCAGTTACTCGAGACAGGGATTGTCAGATACGCAGTATTTT. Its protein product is CASSYSRQGLSDTQYF.

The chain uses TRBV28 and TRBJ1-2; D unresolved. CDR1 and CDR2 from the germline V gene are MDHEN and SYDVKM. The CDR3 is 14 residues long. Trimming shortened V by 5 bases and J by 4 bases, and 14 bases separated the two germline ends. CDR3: CASSGRVTLYGYTF. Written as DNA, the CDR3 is TGTGCCAGCAGTGGTAGGGTTACCCTCTATGGCTACACCTTC.

Here the CDR3 reads CASSVQTSYEQYF. CDR3 bases: TGCGCCAGCAGCGTACAAACCTCCTACGAGCAGTACTTC. This rearrangement joins TRBV5-1 to TRBJ2-7; D gene uncertain. This CDR3 region has 13 residues. Trimming cost V 4 bases and J 0 bases, with 8 bases left between them. Germline CDR1 reads SGHRS; CDR2 reads YFSETQ. The full variable domain, rest sourced from reference TRBV5-1 and TRBJ2-7, is KAGVTQTPRYLIKTRGQQVTLSCSPISGHRSVSWYQQTPGQGLQFLFEYFSETQRNKGNFPGRFSGRQFSNSRSEMNVSTLELGDSALYLCASSVQTSYEQYFGPGTRLTVT.

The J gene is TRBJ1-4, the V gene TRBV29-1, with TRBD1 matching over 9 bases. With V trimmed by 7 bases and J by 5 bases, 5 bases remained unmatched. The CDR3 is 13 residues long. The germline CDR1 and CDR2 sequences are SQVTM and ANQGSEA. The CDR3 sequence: CSASGTGNEKLFF. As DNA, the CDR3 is TGCAGCGCGTCCGGGACAGGGAATGAAAAACTGTTTTTT.

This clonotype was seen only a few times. The CDR3: CSARAQDPTTNEKLFF. The CDR3 DNA reads TGCAGTGCTAGAGCTCAGGACCCCACAACTAATGAAAAACTGTTTTTT. V is TRBV20-1 and J is TRBJ1-4; D not resolved. The CDR3 spans 16 residues. Germline CDR1 and CDR2: DFQATT and SNEGSKA (reference sequence). With 1 base removed from V and 0 bases from J, the gap between germline ends came to 12 bases.

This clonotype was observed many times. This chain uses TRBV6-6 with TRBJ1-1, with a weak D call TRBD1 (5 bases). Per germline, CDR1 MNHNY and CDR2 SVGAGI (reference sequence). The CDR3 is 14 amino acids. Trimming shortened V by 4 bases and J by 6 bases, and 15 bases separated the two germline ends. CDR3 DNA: TGTGCCAGCAGTTCCCGGGGGGGGGTTTCTGAAGCTTTCTTT. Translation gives CASSSRGGVSEAFF.

The CDR3 loop reads CSAIGHPKRFTSTDTQYF. The CDR3 DNA is TGCAGCGCTATTGGACATCCTAAGCGGTTCACTAGCACAGATACGCAGTATTTT. J is TRBJ2-3 and V is TRBV29-1, with D perhaps given as TRBD1 or TRBD2 (5 bases each). The CDR3 has 18 residues. In germline, CDR1 is SQVTM, CDR2 ANQGSEA. V was pared by 7 bases and J by 0 bases, with 26 bases between.

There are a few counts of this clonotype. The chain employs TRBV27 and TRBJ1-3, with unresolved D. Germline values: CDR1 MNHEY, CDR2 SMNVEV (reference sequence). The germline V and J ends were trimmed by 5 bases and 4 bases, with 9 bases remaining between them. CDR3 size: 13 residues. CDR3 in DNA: TGTGCCAGCAGTACCGGGCCGGGAAACACCATATATTTT. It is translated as CASSTGPGNTIYF.

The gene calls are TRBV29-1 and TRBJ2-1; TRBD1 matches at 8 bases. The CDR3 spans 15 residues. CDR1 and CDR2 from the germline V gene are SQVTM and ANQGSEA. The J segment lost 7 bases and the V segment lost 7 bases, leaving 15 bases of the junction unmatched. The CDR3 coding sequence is TGCAGCGCCTACCCGGGACAGGAGGGCACGAATGAGCAGTTCTTC. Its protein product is CSAYPGQEGTNEQFF.